The 31 T cell receptor beta chains listed next were all sequenced from one sample in a study of blood T cell repertoires in COVID-19. This table comes from immunoSEQ multiplex PCR, and its TCRdb copy is limited to in-frame clones, with some not included. The data show 90,000 to 100,000 clones, 70% to 85% seen once. The sequenced material came from peripheral blood. The receptors were gathered from a woman aged 55-70 years with acute or convalescent COVID-19.

The rearrangement uses TRBV2 and TRBJ2-2; 7 positions match TRBD2. The junction had 9 bases not matched to a gene; V was cut back by 8 bases and J by 6 bases. The CDR3 runs to 14 residues. CDR1 and CDR2 (germline): SNHLY, FYNNEI. The CDR3: CASSRLASAGELFF. The CDR3 region has the DNA TGTGCCAGCTCTAGACTAGCCTCAGCCGGGGAGCTGTTTTTT.

The chain employs TRBV28 and TRBJ2-3, with 12 bases lining up with TRBD2. V gave up 6 bases and J gave up 7 bases; unmatched junction bases: 8. The CDR3 extends over 15 amino acids. The V gene's germline CDR1 is MDHEN and CDR2 SYDVKM. Written as DNA, the CDR3 is TGTGCCAGCAGCGCCCTAGCGGGGGGGCCTAATACGCAGTATTTT. Its protein product is CASSALAGGPNTQYF.

J is TRBJ2-5 and V is TRBV10-3; 9 bases map to TRBD2. The V gene's germline CDR1 is ENHRY and CDR2 SYGVKD. This CDR3 is built from 15 residues. The ends lost 3 bases at V and 4 bases at J; junction bases unmatched: 6. The CDR3 is CAISDSGGGGETQYF. The CDR3 nucleotides read TGTGCCATCAGTGATTCTGGCGGGGGGGGAGAGACCCAGTACTTC.

The chain joins TRBV5-1 to TRBJ2-3; 14 positions match TRBD2. Germline CDR1 reads SGHRS; CDR2 reads YFSETQ. This CDR3 has 16 amino acids. The V and J ends lost 4 bases and 6 bases, in that order; junction bases with no gene match: 7. CDR3 nucleotide sequence: TGCGCCAGCAGCCTCGGGACTAGCGGGGGCAGGGATACGCAGTATTTT. Protein product: CASSLGTSGGRDTQYF.

The rearrangement links TRBV11-2 to TRBJ1-5; a weak D match, TRBD1 (6 bases). Looked up from germline, CDR1 is SGHAT and CDR2 is FQNNGV. This CDR3 has 15 residues. Trimming removed 3 bases at V and 3 bases at J, with 12 bases between. The CDR3 region has the DNA TGTGCCAGCAGCTTGGGGGGGGGCGTCAATCAGCCCCAGCATTTT. It codes for CASSLGGGVNQPQHF. Based on the CDR3 plus reference TRBV11-2 and TRBJ1-5, the full variable domain is EAGVAQSPRYKIIEKRQSVAFWCNPISGHATLYWYQQILGQGPKLLIQFQNNGVVDDSQLPKDRFSAERLKGVDSTLKIQPAKLEDSAVYLCASSLGGGVNQPQHFGDGTRLSIL.

This chain uses TRBV19 with TRBJ2-3; tentative D call: TRBD2 (6 bases). Looked up from germline, CDR1 is LNHDA and CDR2 is SQIVND (reference sequence). Trimming pared 3 bases from V and 6 bases from J, leaving 19 bases between. This CDR3 has 16 amino acids. In nucleotides, the CDR3 is TGTGCCAGTAGTATCGTGGGGACTCAAAAATCGGATACGCAGTATTTT. Protein product: CASSIVGTQKSDTQYF. Full variable domain (missing parts from reference TRBV19 and TRBJ2-3): DGGITQSPKYLFRKEGQNVTLSCEQNLNHDAMYWYRQDPGQGLRLIYYSQIVNDFQKGDIAEGYSVSREKKESFPLTVTSAQKNPTAFYLCASSIVGTQKSDTQYFGPGTRLTVL.

The chain combines TRBV3-1 (or the pseudogene TRBV3-2) with TRBJ1-3; D perhaps matches TRBD1 (5 bases). Germline CDR1 and CDR2: LGHDT and YNNKEL (reference sequence). The CDR3 loop spans 14 amino acids. V was cut by 6 bases and J by 4 bases, with 13 bases left in between. CDR3 coding DNA: TGTGCCAGCAGATCTCCAGGGTCCGGAAACACCATATATTTT. This sequence encodes CASRSPGSGNTIYF.

The chain employs TRBV24-1 and TRBJ2-7; 10 bases map to TRBD1. The CDR3 is made up of 15 amino acids. Trimming at V came to 7 bases and at J to 5 bases, leaving 10 bases not matched to a gene. In germline, CDR1 is KGHDR, CDR2 SFDVKD. The CDR3 here is CATSLGGTGVHEQYF. CDR3 DNA sequence: TGTGCCACCAGCCTGGGGGGGACAGGGGTCCACGAGCAGTACTTC.

V is TRBV3-1 (or the pseudogene TRBV3-2) and J is TRBJ1-3; a weak D match, TRBD1 (6 bases). There are 20 residues in the CDR3. Germline values: CDR1 LGHDT, CDR2 YNNKEL (reference sequence). V was clipped by 2 bases and J by 2 bases, with 25 bases between them. The DNA of the CDR3 is TGTGCCAGCAGCCAATCTACAGGGTATTCTAGGTGGTTTGCTGGAAACACCATATATTTT. This codes for CASSQSTGYSRWFAGNTIYF.

This clone was detected only a few times. The gene calls are TRBV7-9 and TRBJ2-1; 7 positions match TRBD1. The V segment lost 2 bases and the J segment 4 bases; nucleotides outside the gene matches: 2. This CDR3 has 14 residues. Germline CDR1 reads SEHNR; CDR2 reads FQNEAQ (reference sequence). Here the CDR3 reads CASSLPGQYNEQFF. The CDR3 DNA is TGTGCCAGCAGCTTACCGGGACAGTACAATGAGCAGTTCTTC.

The chain recombines TRBV6-5 with TRBJ1-4, with a possible D match to TRBD1 (6 bases). The V and J ends lost 6 bases and 8 bases respectively, with 16 bases between them. Looked up from germline, CDR1 is MNHEY and CDR2 is SVGAGI. This CDR3 contains 14 residues. The CDR3 protein is CASREDRSMEKLFF. CDR3 in DNA: TGTGCCAGCAGGGAGGACAGATCTATGGAAAAACTGTTTTTT.

The chain has TRBV6-6 and TRBJ2-7, with 7 bases identical to TRBD1. Germline assignment: CDR1 MNHNY and CDR2 SVGAGI (reference sequence). The CDR3 sequence is 13 residues long. V lost 6 bases, J lost 4 bases, and 6 bases stayed unmatched. CDR3 DNA: TGTGCCAGCAGCGAGACAGGGTATTACGAGCAGTACTTC. Translated: CASSETGYYEQYF.

The CDR3 bases are TGTGCCAGCAGTTTACACTCTGGAAACACCATATATTTT. The encoded protein is CASSLHSGNTIYF. The rearrangement links TRBV28 to TRBJ1-3, with D uncertain. Germline V gene data show CDR1 as MDHEN and CDR2 as SYDVKM. The CDR3 has 13 amino acids. Trimming took off 2 bases at V and 0 bases at J, with 2 bases between the two ends.

V is TRBV30 and J is TRBJ1-5; 7 bases agree with TRBD1. CDR3 length: 13 residues. Germline CDR1 GTSNPN, CDR2 SVGIG (reference sequence). V lost 7 bases and J lost 4; bases outside the gene matches: 7. In nucleotides, the CDR3 is TGTGCCTCCCAGGGGGAAGGAAATCAGCCCCAGCATTTT. Amino acids: CASQGEGNQPQHF.

J is TRBJ1-5 and V is TRBV6-1; no definite D call. Germline loops: CDR1 MNHNS, CDR2 SASEGT. Deletions cut 1 base from V and 5 bases from J, with 6 bases between. The CDR3 spans 13 residues. The CDR3 is CASSEGGYQPQHF. The CDR3 DNA is TGTGCCAGCAGTGAAGGCGGATATCAGCCCCAGCATTTT.

In its sample, this clone was seen a few times. CDR3 loop: CASSPDSNTGELFF. CDR3 coding DNA: TGCGCCAGCAGCCCGGACAGTAACACCGGGGAGCTGTTTTTT. The chain links TRBV5-1 to TRBJ2-2; D may be TRBD1 (6 bases). The CDR3 covers 14 residues. Germline CDR1 and CDR2: SGHRS and YFSETQ. V lost 4 bases to trimming and J lost 2 bases, with 9 bases between them.

V is TRBV28 and J is TRBJ1-2, with a weak D call TRBD1 (6 bases). Trimming shortened V by 5 bases and J by 3 bases, and 7 bases separated the two germline ends. The CDR3 has 12 amino acids. Germline lookup yields CDR1 MDHEN and CDR2 SYDVKM. This CDR3 reads CASSQGYYGYTF. CDR3 coding DNA: TGTGCCAGCAGTCAGGGGTACTATGGCTACACCTTC.

The chain has TRBV24-1 and TRBJ2-1; 15 nucleotides match TRBD2. This CDR3 contains 17 residues. The junction had 4 bases not matched to a gene; V was cut back by 1 base and J by 7 bases. Germline V gene data show CDR1 as KGHDR and CDR2 as SFDVKD. CDR3 bases: TGTGCCACCAGTGATTTACCAGGACTAGCGGGGGGGAATGAGCAGTTCTTC. It codes for CATSDLPGLAGGNEQFF.

The CDR3 coding sequence is TGTGCCAGCAGCAGGACTAGCGGGAATGAGCAGTTCTTC. It encodes CASSRTSGNEQFF. The V call is TRBV5-4, the J call TRBJ2-1; 11 bases fit TRBD2. The CDR3 has 13 residues. Germline assignment: CDR1 SGHNT and CDR2 YYREEE (reference sequence). The ends lost 4 bases at V and 7 bases at J; junction bases unmatched: 1.

The V call is TRBV6-6, the J call TRBJ2-7; 8 positions match TRBD2. Germline CDR1 MNHNY, CDR2 SVGAGI (reference sequence). CDR3 length: 15 amino acids. Trimming cost V 1 base and J 4 bases; bases outside gene matches: 6. CDR3 loop: CASSYFPGLGYEQYF. The DNA for the CDR3 is TGTGCCAGCAGTTACTTCCCGGGACTAGGTTACGAGCAGTACTTC.

The rearrangement joins TRBV4-3 to TRBJ2-2; D may be TRBD2 (6 bases). CDR1 and CDR2 from the germline V gene are LGHNA and YSLEER. Trimming left V 1 base short and J 7 bases short, with 19 bases between. This CDR3 spans 17 amino acids. Here the CDR3 DNA reads TGCGCCAGCAGCCAAGGAGGAGGGGCCCGGTTTGTCGGGGAGCTGTTTTTT. Translating gives CASSQGGGARFVGELFF.

The gene calls are TRBV6-6 and TRBJ1-5, with 9 positions matching TRBD1. V lost 2 bases to trimming and J lost 3 bases; unmatched junction nucleotides: 5. The CDR3 loop spans 16 amino acids. Germline lookup yields CDR1 MNHNY and CDR2 SVGAGI (reference sequence). CDR3 sequence: CASSYQGQGNNQPQHF. Here the CDR3 DNA reads TGTGCCAGCAGTTACCAGGGACAGGGCAACAATCAGCCCCAGCATTTT.

The chain is built from TRBV9 and TRBJ2-3; a weak D match, TRBD2 (5 bases). Germline CDR1 and CDR2: SGDLS and YYNGEE. This CDR3 comprises 16 residues. V dropped 1 base and J dropped 1 base, with 13 bases sitting between them. The CDR3 region has the DNA TGTGCCAGCAGCGTAACGTCTGGACTTCGCACAGATACGCAGTATTTT. Its translation is CASSVTSGLRTDTQYF.

The gene calls are TRBV27 and TRBJ1-5; D not certain. The CDR3 is 12 residues long. Germline V gives CDR1 MNHEY, CDR2 SMNVEV (reference sequence). V was pared by 5 bases and J by 3 bases, with 5 bases between. The CDR3 loop reads CASSTLNQPQHF. The CDR3 DNA sequence: TGTGCCAGCAGTACTCTCAATCAGCCCCAGCATTTT.

This rearrangement joins TRBV11-3 to TRBJ2-7, with 7 bases lining up with TRBD1. Germline lookup yields CDR1 SGHNT and CDR2 YENEEA. V lost 2 bases and J lost 6; bases outside the gene matches: 7. CDR3 size: 14 residues. The CDR3 here is CASSLSQGVVEQYF. CDR3 coding DNA: TGTGCCAGCAGCTTAAGTCAGGGGGTGGTCGAGCAGTACTTC.

V gene TRBV5-5 combines with J gene TRBJ2-2; TRBD2 agrees at 11 bases. With V trimmed by 0 bases and J by 5 bases, 0 bases remained unmatched. The CDR3 length is 15 residues. Germline-derived CDR1 and CDR2 are SGHKS and YYEKEE (reference sequence). CDR3 bases: TGTGCCAGCAGCTTGGGACTAGCGGGGACCGGGGAGCTGTTTTTT. This codes for CASSLGLAGTGELFF. Supplemented by reference TRBV5-5 and TRBJ2-2, the full variable domain reads DAGVTQSPTHLIKTRGQQVTLRCSPISGHKSVSWYQQVLGQGPQFIFQYYEKEERGRGNFPDRFSARQFPNYSSELNVNALLLGDSALYLCASSLGLAGTGELFFGEGSRLTVL.

The chain links TRBV11-2 to TRBJ1-1, with D maybe TRBD1 (5 bases). Trimming removed 2 bases at V and 1 base at J, with 11 bases between. CDR3 length: 15 residues. Germline values: CDR1 SGHAT, CDR2 FQNNGV. The CDR3 DNA is TGTGCCAGCAGCTTAAGGCCGGGGGAGAACACTGAAGCTTTCTTT. Its protein is CASSLRPGENTEAFF.

This chain connects TRBV5-4 to TRBJ2-3; TRBD2 aligns across 9 bases. Germline assignment: CDR1 SGHNT and CDR2 YYREEE (reference sequence). J lost 1 base, V lost 2 bases, and 8 bases had no gene match. This CDR3 has 17 amino acids. CDR3 DNA sequence: TGTGCCAGCAGCTTACTCACTTTAGCGGGGGGCACAGATACGCAGTATTTT. Its protein is CASSLLTLAGGTDTQYF.

This clone was counted a single time. This sequence joins TRBV9 and TRBJ1-1, with 10 bases lining up with TRBD1. Germline values: CDR1 SGDLS, CDR2 YYNGEE. The junction had 11 bases not matched to a gene; V was cut back by 5 bases and J by 1 base. The CDR3 extends over 17 amino acids. The CDR3 region has the DNA TGTGCCAGCAGATCCGGGACAGGGGAGATTAAGAACACTGAAGCTTTCTTT. Encoded protein: CASRSGTGEIKNTEAFF.

The gene calls are TRBV5-4 and TRBJ2-7; TRBD2 agrees at 8 bases. CDR3 size: 15 residues. After removal of 1 base from V and 3 bases from J, the junction contained 6 bases not matched to a gene. Germline CDR1 reads SGHNT; CDR2 reads YYREEE (reference sequence). The DNA for the CDR3 is TGTGCCAGCAGCTTGTCCGGGACTAGGGGCTACGAGCAGTACTTC. This encodes CASSLSGTRGYEQYF.

The chain carries TRBV28 and TRBJ1-2; tentative D call: TRBD1 (6 bases). V gave up 6 bases and J gave up 4 bases, with 18 bases separating them. Germline V gives CDR1 MDHEN, CDR2 SYDVKM. CDR3 size: 15 residues. In nucleotides, the CDR3 is TGTGCCAGCAGCCTTGCAGGGGCCCGGAGCTATGGCTACACCTTC. It codes for CASSLAGARSYGYTF.